This T cell receptor beta chain was identified during a study of cytomegalovirus exposure and HLA in healthy donors. The PCR used 60 Vbeta and 13 Jbeta primers. TCRdb's table, derived via immunoSEQ multiplex PCR, lists solely in-frame clones and lacks some. The sample has approximately 210,000 clones, roughly three quarters seen once. This clone was seen a few times. V was clipped by 4 bases and J by 1 base, with 12 bases between them. CDR1 and CDR2 (germline): SGDLS, YYNGEE. The CDR3 has 15 amino acids. This rearrangement joins TRBV9 to TRBJ1-3; a weak D match, TRBD1 (5 bases). This clonotype originated in a male donor in good health and CMV-seropositive. Material for sequencing was PBMCs. CDR3 bases: TGTGCCAGCAGCCCACAGGTTGGTTCTGGAAACACCATATATTTT. This translates into CASSPQVGSGNTIYF. Full variable domain (rest looked up from reference TRBV9 and TRBJ1-3): DSGVTQTPKHLITATGQRVTLRCSPRSGDLSVYWYQQSLDQGLQFLIQYYNGEERAKGNILERFSAQQFPDLHSELNLSSLELGDSALYFCASSPQVGSGNTIYFGEGSWLTVV.